The 6 T cell receptor beta chains listed next were all sequenced from one sample in a study of blood T cell repertoires in COVID-19. Clones were read by immunoSEQ multiplex PCR, and TCRdb kept only the in-frame ones, dropping some. This sample has 150,000 to 200,000 clones, with about three quarters found just once. The sequenced sample consisted of peripheral blood. Receptors were obtained from an elderly woman with COVID-19, enrolled during active disease.

The V call is TRBV2, the J call TRBJ2-5; D might be TRBD2 (5 bases). Between the trimmed V and J ends, which lost 7 bases and 4 bases, there was a span of 13 bases. This CDR3 contains 13 residues. Germline CDR1 and CDR2: SNHLY and FYNNEI. The CDR3 here is CASKPGSAETQYF. The CDR3 nucleotides are TGTGCCAGCAAACCGGGGTCGGCAGAGACCCAGTACTTC.

CDR3 DNA: TGTGCCAGCAGCGTAGGGGACAGGGGGCGGGCCACCGGGGAGCTGTTTTTT. Encoded protein: CASSVGDRGRATGELFF. The rearrangement links TRBV9 to TRBJ2-2, with 12 bases aligning to TRBD1. V shed 0 bases and J 4 bases; nucleotides not matched to a gene: 4. Germline loops: CDR1 SGDLS, CDR2 YYNGEE. The CDR3 extends over 17 amino acids. Full variable domain (missing parts from reference TRBV9 and TRBJ2-2): DSGVTQTPKHLITATGQRVTLRCSPRSGDLSVYWYQQSLDQGLQFLIQYYNGEERAKGNILERFSAQQFPDLHSELNLSSLELGDSALYFCASSVGDRGRATGELFFGEGSRLTVL.

This chain uses TRBV11-1 with TRBJ2-3, with 10 nucleotides matching TRBD2. Germline V gene data show CDR1 as SGHAT and CDR2 as FQDESV (reference sequence). With V trimmed by 3 bases and J by 2 bases, 5 bases remained unmatched. This CDR3 has 16 residues. CDR3 region: CASSLGAGGLTDTQYF. As DNA, the CDR3 is TGTGCCAGCAGCTTGGGAGCGGGGGGGCTCACAGATACGCAGTATTTT.

V and J are TRBV7-9 and TRBJ1-1; D not resolved. The ends were cut back, 0 bases at V and 4 bases at J, with 9 bases in the middle. The CDR3 is 14 residues long. The germline gives CDR1 SEHNR, CDR2 FQNEAQ (reference sequence). CDR3: CASSLASQITEAFF. The CDR3 nucleotides read TGTGCCAGCAGCTTAGCGTCACAGATCACTGAAGCTTTCTTT.

The CDR3 loop reads CASSSGTGAYNEQFF. The CDR3 DNA is TGTGCCAGCAGTTCCGGGACAGGGGCCTACAATGAGCAGTTCTTC. The rearrangement uses TRBV2 and TRBJ2-1; TRBD1 matches 10 bases. Germline CDR1 SNHLY, CDR2 FYNNEI. CDR3 size: 15 residues. V gave up 5 bases and J gave up 2 bases; unmatched junction bases: 3.

The chain recombines TRBV11-3 with TRBJ2-2; D ambiguous. Germline CDR1 and CDR2: SGHNT and YENEEA. Trimming cost V 5 bases and J 9 bases, with 10 bases left between them. CDR3 length: 12 amino acids. The DNA of the CDR3 is TGTGCCAGCAGCCTATCGGTGCGGGAGCTGTTTTTT. Its translation: CASSLSVRELFF.